The sequence of this T cell receptor (beta chain) was determined in a study of Ad26.COV2.S vaccination and SARS-CoV-2 variants. Findings and limits, study-wide: Analyses of TCR breadth and depth may have underestimated total T cell responses.

V was trimmed by 3 bases and J by 5 bases, leaving 19 bases between them. The CDR3 loop spans 17 amino acids. Per germline, CDR1 MNHEY and CDR2 SMNVEV (reference sequence). Treatment reported: roughly 18 received Ad26.COV2.S at low or high dose, single or two shots; about five received placebo; per-sample allocation not given. Sampling was done on day 63 after the first vaccine or placebo injection. Adults aged 18-55 years in Boston included the donor. Libraries were prepared by immunoSEQ multiplex PCR; TCRdb keeps only in-frame clonotypes and omits some of them. The sample holds more than 400,000 clones, roughly 91% seen once. Comments on this clone: Antigen: not known.

This clonotype was obtained from a person between 18 and 65 years old who received the Ad26.COV2.S COVID-19 vaccine or a placebo. This specimen was peripheral blood, taken in a trial of Ad26.COV2.S vaccine versus placebo. The chain links TRBV27 to TRBJ2-2, with D possibly TRBD2 on 5 matching bases. This chain's CDR3 is CASSFRATYAGTGELFF. The CDR3 DNA is TGTGCCAGCAGTTTTAGAGCTACTTATGCGGGTACCGGGGAGCTGTTTTTT.